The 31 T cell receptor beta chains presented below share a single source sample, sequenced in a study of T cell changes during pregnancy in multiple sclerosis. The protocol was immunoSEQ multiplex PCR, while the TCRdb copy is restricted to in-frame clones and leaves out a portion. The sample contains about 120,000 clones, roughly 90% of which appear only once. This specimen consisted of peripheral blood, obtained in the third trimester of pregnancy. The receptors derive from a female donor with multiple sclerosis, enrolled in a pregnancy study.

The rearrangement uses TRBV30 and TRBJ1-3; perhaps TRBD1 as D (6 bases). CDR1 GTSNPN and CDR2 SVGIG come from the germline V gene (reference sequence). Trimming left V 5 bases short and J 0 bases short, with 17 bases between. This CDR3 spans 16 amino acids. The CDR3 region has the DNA TGTGCCTGGGCCTCCGGCCGACAGGTCTCTGGAAACACCATATATTTT. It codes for CAWASGRQVSGNTIYF.

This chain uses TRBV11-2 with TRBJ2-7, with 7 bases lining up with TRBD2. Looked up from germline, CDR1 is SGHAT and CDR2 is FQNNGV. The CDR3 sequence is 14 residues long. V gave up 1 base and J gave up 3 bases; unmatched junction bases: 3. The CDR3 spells CASSLAGGRYEQYF. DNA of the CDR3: TGTGCCAGCAGCTTAGCGGGAGGTCGCTACGAGCAGTACTTC.

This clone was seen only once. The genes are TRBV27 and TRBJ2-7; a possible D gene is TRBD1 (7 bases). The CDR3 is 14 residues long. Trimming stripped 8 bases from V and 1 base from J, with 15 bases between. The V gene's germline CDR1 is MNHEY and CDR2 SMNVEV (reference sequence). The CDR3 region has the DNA TGTGCCAGCCGCAGGGGGGCCCGGTCCTACGAGCAGTACTTC. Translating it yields CASRRGARSYEQYF.

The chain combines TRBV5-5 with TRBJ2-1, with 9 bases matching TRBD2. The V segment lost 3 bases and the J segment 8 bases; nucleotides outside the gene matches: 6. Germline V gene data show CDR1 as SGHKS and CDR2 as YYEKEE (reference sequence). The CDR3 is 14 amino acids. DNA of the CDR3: TGTGCCAGCAGCTCCCGGACTAGCGTCCATGAGCAGTTCTTC. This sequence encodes CASSSRTSVHEQFF.

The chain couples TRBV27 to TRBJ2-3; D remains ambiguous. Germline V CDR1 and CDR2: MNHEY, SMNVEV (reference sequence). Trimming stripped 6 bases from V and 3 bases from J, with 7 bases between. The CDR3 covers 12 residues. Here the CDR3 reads CASSARTDTQYF. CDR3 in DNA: TGTGCCAGCAGCGCCCGGACAGATACGCAGTATTTT.

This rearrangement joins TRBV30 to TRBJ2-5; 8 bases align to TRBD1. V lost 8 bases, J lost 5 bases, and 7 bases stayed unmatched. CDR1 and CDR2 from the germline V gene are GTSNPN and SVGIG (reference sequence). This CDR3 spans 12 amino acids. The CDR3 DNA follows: TGTGCCGCGGACAGGGTCGGGGAGACCCAGTACTTC. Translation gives CAADRVGETQYF.

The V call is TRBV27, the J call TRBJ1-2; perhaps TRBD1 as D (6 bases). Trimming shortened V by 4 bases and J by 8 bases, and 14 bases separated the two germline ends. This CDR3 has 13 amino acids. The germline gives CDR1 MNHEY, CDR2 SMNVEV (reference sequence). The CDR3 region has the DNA TGTGCCAGCAGTTCCTCCCCAGGGGTCGGCTACACCTTC. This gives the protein CASSSSPGVGYTF.

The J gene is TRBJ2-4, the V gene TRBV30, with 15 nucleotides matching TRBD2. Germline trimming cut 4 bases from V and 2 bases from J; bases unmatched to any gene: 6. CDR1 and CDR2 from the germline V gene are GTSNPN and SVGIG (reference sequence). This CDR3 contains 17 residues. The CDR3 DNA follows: TGTGCCTGGACTCTAGGGACTAGCGGGAGGCCCAAAAACATTCAGTACTTC. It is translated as CAWTLGTSGRPKNIQYF.

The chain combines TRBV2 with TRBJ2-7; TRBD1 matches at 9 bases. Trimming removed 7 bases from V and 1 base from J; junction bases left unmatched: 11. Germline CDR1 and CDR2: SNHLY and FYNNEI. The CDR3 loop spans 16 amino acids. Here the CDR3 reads CASISSDRGLSYEQYF. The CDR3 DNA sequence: TGTGCCAGCATTTCCTCGGACAGGGGACTATCCTACGAGCAGTACTTC. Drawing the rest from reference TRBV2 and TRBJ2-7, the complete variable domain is EPEVTQTPSHQVTQMGQEVILRCVPISNHLYFYWYRQILGQKVEFLVSFYNNEISEKSEIFDDQFSVERPDGSNFTLKIRSTKLEDSAMYFCASISSDRGLSYEQYFGPGTRLTVT.

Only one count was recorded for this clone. CDR3 DNA: TGTGCCAGCAGCCGGGACAGGGGCCTCCACGAGCAGTACTTC. Translated, it gives CASSRDRGLHEQYF. The V call is TRBV2, the J call TRBJ2-7; 10 bases align to TRBD1. With V trimmed by 6 bases and J by 5 bases, 7 bases remained unmatched. The CDR3 has 14 residues. Per the germline V gene, CDR1 is SNHLY and CDR2 is FYNNEI.

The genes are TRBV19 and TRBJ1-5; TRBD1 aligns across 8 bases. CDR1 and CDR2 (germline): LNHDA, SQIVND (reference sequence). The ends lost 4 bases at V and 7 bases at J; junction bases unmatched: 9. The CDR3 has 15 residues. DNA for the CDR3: TGTGCCAGTAGTAGCGACAGGGGAAAAGGGCAGCCCCAGCATTTT. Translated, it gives CASSSDRGKGQPQHF.

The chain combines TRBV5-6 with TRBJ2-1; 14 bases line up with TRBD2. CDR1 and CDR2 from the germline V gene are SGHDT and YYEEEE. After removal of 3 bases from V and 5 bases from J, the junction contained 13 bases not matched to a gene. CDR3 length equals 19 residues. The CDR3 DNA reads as TGTGCCAGCAGCTGGACAAGACTAGCGGGGGGGCCACAGAACAATGAGCAGTTCTTC. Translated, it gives CASSWTRLAGGPQNNEQFF.

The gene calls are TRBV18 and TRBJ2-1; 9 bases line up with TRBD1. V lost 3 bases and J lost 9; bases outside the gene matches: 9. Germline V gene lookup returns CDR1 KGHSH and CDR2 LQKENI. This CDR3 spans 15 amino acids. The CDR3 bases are TGTGCCAGCTCACCGGAAGGACAGGGGTGGGGTGAGCAGTTCTTC. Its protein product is CASSPEGQGWGEQFF.

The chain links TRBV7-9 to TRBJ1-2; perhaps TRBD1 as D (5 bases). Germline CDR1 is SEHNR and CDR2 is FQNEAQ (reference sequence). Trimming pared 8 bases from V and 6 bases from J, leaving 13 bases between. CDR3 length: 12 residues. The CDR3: CASRRDLDGYTF. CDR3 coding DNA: TGTGCCAGCCGGAGGGACTTGGATGGCTACACCTTC.

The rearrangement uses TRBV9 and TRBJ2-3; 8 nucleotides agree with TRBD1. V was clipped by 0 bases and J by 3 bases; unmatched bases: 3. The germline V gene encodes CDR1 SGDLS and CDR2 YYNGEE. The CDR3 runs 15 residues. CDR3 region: CASSVGTGSTDTQYF. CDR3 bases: TGTGCCAGCAGCGTAGGGACAGGGAGTACAGATACGCAGTATTTT.

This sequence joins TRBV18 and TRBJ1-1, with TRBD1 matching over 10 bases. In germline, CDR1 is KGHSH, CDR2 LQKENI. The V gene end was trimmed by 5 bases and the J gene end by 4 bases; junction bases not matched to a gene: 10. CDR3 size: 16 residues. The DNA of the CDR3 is TGTGCCAGCTCAGCGACAGGGGGCGTGGGGTTCACTGAAGCTTTCTTT. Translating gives CASSATGGVGFTEAFF.

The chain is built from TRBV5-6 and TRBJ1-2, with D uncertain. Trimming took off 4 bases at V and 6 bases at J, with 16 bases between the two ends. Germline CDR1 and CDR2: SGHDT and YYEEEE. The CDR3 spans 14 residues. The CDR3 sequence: CASSTEAGYDGYTF. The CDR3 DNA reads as TGTGCCAGCAGCACCGAGGCGGGGTACGATGGCTACACCTTC.

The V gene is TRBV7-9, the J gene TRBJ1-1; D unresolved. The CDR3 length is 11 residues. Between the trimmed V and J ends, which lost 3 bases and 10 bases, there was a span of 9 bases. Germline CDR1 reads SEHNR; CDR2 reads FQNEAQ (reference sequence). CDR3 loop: CASSFRAGAFF. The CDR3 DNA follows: TGTGCCAGCAGCTTCCGCGCTGGAGCTTTCTTT.

The CDR3 DNA is TGTGCCAGCAGCGGCCAAGGGGGTGGTAAGCAGTTCTTC. Translation: CASSGQGGGKQFF. The gene calls are TRBV27 and TRBJ2-1; a weak D match, TRBD1 (6 bases). The CDR3 runs to 13 residues. The ends were cut back, 6 bases at V and 11 bases at J, with 17 bases in the middle. The germline V gene has CDR1 MNHEY and CDR2 SMNVEV (reference sequence).

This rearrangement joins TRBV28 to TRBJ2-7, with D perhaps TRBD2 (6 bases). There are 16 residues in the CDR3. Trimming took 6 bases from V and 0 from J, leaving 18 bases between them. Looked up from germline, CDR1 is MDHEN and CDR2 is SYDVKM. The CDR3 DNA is TGTGCCAGCAGAGGTCCGTTTAGCGGAAACTCCTACGAGCAGTACTTC. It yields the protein CASRGPFSGNSYEQYF.

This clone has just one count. CDR3 coding DNA: TGTGCCAGCAGTGAAGCAACAACGGACAGCGGCTATGGCTACACCTTC. It codes for CASSEATTDSGYGYTF. This chain connects TRBV6-1 to TRBJ1-2; weak D call: TRBD1 (6 bases). Trimming removed 0 bases at V and 4 bases at J, with 15 bases between. The CDR3 has 16 amino acids. Germline CDR1 MNHNS, CDR2 SASEGT.

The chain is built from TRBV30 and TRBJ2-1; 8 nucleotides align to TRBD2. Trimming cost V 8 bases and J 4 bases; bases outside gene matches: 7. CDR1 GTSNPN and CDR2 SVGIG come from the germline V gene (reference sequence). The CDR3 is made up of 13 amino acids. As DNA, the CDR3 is TGTGCCCATACTAGCGGACCATACAATGAGCAGTTCTTC. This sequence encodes CAHTSGPYNEQFF.

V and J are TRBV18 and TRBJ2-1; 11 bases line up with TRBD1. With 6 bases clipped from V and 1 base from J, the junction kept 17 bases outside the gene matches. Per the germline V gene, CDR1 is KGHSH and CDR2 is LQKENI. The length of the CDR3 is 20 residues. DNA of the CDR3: TGTGCCAGCTCCGGCCCGACAGGACAGGGGGCAAGGAGTTCCTACAATGAGCAGTTCTTC. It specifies CASSGPTGQGARSSYNEQFF.

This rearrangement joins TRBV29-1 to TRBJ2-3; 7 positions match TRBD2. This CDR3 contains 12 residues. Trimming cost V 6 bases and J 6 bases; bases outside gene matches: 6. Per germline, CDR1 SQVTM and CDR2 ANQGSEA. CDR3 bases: TGCAGCGTGGGACTAAGCAGGGATACGCAGTATTTT. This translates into CSVGLSRDTQYF.

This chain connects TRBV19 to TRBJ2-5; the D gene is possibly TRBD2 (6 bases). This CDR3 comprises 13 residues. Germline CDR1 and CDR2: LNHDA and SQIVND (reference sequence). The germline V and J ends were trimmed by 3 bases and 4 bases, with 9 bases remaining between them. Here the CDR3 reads CASSMLGGETQYF. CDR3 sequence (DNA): TGTGCCAGTAGTATGCTGGGGGGAGAGACCCAGTACTTC.

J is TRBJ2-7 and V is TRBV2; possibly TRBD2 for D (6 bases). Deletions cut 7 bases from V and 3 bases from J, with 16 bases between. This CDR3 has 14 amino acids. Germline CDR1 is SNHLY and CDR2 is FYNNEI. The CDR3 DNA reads TGTGCCAGCACCGATAAAGGGACTTTCTACGAGCAGTACTTC. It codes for CASTDKGTFYEQYF.

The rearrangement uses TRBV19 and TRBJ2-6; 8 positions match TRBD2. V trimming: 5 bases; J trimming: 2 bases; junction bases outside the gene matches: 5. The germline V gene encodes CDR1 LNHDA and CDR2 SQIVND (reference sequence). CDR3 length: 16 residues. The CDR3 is CASSSPGGPGANVLTF. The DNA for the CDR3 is TGTGCCAGTAGTTCTCCGGGGGGGCCTGGGGCCAACGTCCTGACTTTC.

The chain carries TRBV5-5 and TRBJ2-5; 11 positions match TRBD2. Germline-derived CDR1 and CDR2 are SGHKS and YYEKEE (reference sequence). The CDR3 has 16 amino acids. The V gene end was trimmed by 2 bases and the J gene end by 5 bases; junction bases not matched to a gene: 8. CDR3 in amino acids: CASSFVTSGEGETQYF. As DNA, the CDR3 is TGTGCCAGCAGCTTCGTGACTAGCGGGGAAGGGGAGACCCAGTACTTC.

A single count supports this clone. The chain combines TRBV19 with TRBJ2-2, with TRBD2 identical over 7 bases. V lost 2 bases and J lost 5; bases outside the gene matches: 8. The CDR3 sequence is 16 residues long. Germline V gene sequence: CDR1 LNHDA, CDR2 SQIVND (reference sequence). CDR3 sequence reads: CASSITGGGRTGELFF. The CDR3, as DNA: TGTGCCAGTAGTATAACGGGGGGTGGACGGACCGGGGAGCTGTTTTTT.

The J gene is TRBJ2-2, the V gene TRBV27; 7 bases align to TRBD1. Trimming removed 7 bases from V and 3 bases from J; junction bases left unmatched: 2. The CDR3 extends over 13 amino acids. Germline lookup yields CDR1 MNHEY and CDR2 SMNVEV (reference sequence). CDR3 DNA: TGTGCCAGCAAGACAGGGCACACCGGGGAGCTGTTTTTT. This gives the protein CASKTGHTGELFF.

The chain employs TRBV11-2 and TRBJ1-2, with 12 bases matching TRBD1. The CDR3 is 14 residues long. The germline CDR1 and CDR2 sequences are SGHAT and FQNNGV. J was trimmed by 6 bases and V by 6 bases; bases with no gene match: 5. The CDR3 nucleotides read TGTGCCAGCAGTTCGGGACAGGGGGCTAATGGCTACACCTTC. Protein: CASSSGQGANGYTF. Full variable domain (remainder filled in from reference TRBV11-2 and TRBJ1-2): EAGVAQSPRYKIIEKRQSVAFWCNPISGHATLYWYQQILGQGPKLLIQFQNNGVVDDSQLPKDRFSAERLKGVDSTLKIQPAKLEDSAVYLCASSSGQGANGYTFGSGTRLTVV.